Below, 10 T cell receptor beta chains from the same sample are listed, as sequenced in a study of T cell responses to AZD1222 COVID-19 vaccine. Here immunoSEQ multiplex PCR was the method, and the copy in TCRdb shows in-frame clones only, minus some. The table shows about 180,000 clones, with around nine tenths occurring only once. The sequencing used peripheral blood, collected on day 0 of AZD1222 vaccination. The receptors stem from an adult in good health.

This rearrangement joins TRBV6-5 to TRBJ1-2, with 7 bases lining up with TRBD1. Germline V lookup: CDR1 MNHEY, CDR2 SVGAGI. The junction had 10 bases not matched to a gene; V was cut back by 8 bases and J by 7 bases. This CDR3 is 13 amino acids long. DNA of the CDR3: TGTGCCAGCCATGACAGGGTCAGACGTGGCTACACCTTC. This codes for CASHDRVRRGYTF.

The J gene is TRBJ2-2, the V gene TRBV19; 8 bases are a match to TRBD2. The CDR3 consists of 17 residues. Germline CDR1 reads LNHDA; CDR2 reads SQIVND (reference sequence). The V and J ends lost 4 bases and 3 bases, in that order; junction bases with no gene match: 10. CDR3 region: CASSTLPGGTDTGELFF. The CDR3 nucleotides read TGTGCCAGTAGTACCTTACCGGGGGGGACGGACACCGGGGAGCTGTTTTTT.

The chain combines TRBV3-1 (or the pseudogene TRBV3-2) with TRBJ1-5, with 8 bases that match TRBD1. Germline CDR1 reads LGHDT; CDR2 reads YNNKEL (reference sequence). This CDR3 contains 15 residues. The J segment lost 9 bases and the V segment lost 0 bases, leaving 7 bases of the junction unmatched. This CDR3 reads CASSQDAQGALPQHF. As DNA, the CDR3 is TGTGCCAGCAGCCAAGATGCGCAGGGGGCCTTGCCCCAGCATTTT.

The rearrangement uses TRBV24-1 and TRBJ1-5, with 7 nucleotides matching TRBD1. Germline V gene sequence: CDR1 KGHDR, CDR2 SFDVKD. V was clipped by 5 bases and J by 3 bases; unmatched bases: 3. The CDR3 covers 14 residues. In DNA, the CDR3 is TGTGCCACCAGTGGCAGGGGGTACAATCAGCCCCAGCATTTT. This gives the protein CATSGRGYNQPQHF.

This clone was recorded once. J is TRBJ1-2 and V is TRBV7-8, with 7 nucleotides matching TRBD1. Germline values: CDR1 SGHVS, CDR2 FQNEAQ. This CDR3 comprises 15 residues. Trimming at V came to 5 bases and at J to 1 base, leaving 7 bases not matched to a gene. DNA for the CDR3: TGTGCCAGCAGCCCCCGGACAGGAGTTAACTATGGCTACACCTTC. Translating gives CASSPRTGVNYGYTF.

The J gene is TRBJ2-1, the V gene TRBV2; 7 nucleotides match TRBD2. V gave up 2 bases and J gave up 7 bases; unmatched junction bases: 2. CDR3 length: 13 amino acids. Germline loops: CDR1 SNHLY, CDR2 FYNNEI. The CDR3 protein is CASSELAANEQFF. DNA of the CDR3: TGTGCCAGCAGTGAACTAGCGGCTAATGAGCAGTTCTTC.

J is TRBJ1-2 and V is TRBV2; D remains ambiguous. The CDR3 extends over 12 amino acids. CDR1 is SNHLY and CDR2 is FYNNEI in the germline V gene. V lost 2 bases to trimming and J lost 8 bases, with 9 bases between them. The CDR3 spells CASSELQEGYTF. The CDR3, as DNA: TGTGCCAGCAGTGAACTGCAGGAGGGCTACACCTTC.

The chain carries TRBV4-2 and TRBJ2-5, with 12 bases identical to TRBD2. J gave up 5 bases and V 0 bases, and 16 bases lay outside the gene matches. The germline V gene encodes CDR1 LGHNA and CDR2 YNFKEQ. This CDR3 comprises 20 residues. Here the CDR3 DNA reads TGTGCCAGCAGCCAAGACGAAGGGTGGGGGCTAGCGGGAGGGAGGGAGACCCAGTACTTC. Its protein product is CASSQDEGWGLAGGRETQYF.

The chain carries TRBV7-9 and TRBJ1-5; D not certain. This CDR3 has 12 amino acids. CDR1 SEHNR and CDR2 FQNEAQ come from the germline V gene (reference sequence). V was cut by 5 bases and J by 4 bases, with 6 bases left in between. The CDR3 here is CASSLINQPQHF. DNA for the CDR3: TGTGCCAGCAGCCTCATAAATCAGCCCCAGCATTTT.

The rearrangement uses TRBV7-9 and TRBJ1-2, with 10 nucleotides matching TRBD1. J lost 8 bases, V lost 3 bases, and 0 bases had no gene match. There are 12 residues in the CDR3. Per the germline V gene, CDR1 is SEHNR and CDR2 is FQNEAQ (reference sequence). Here the CDR3 DNA reads TGTGCCAGCAGCTTGACAGGGGGCGGCTACACCTTC. The encoded protein is CASSLTGGGYTF.